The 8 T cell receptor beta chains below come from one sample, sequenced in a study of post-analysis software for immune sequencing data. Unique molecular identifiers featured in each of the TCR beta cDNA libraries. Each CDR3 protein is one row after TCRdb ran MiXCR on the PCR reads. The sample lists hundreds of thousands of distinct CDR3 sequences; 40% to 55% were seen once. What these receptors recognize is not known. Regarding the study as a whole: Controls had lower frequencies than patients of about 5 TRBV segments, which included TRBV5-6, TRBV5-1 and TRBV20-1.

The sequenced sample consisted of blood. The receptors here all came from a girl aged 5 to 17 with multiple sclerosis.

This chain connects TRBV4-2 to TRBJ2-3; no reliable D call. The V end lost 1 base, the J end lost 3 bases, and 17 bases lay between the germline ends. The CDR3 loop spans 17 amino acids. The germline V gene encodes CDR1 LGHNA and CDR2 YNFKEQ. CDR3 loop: CASSQGMNGGVTDTQYF. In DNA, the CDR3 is TGTGCCAGCAGCCAAGGCATGAACGGTGGAGTTACAGATACGCAGTATTTT.

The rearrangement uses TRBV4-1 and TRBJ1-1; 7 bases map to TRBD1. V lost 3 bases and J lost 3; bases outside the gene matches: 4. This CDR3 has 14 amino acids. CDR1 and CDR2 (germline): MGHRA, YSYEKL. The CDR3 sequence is CASSHTGVDTEAFF. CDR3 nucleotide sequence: TGCGCCAGCAGCCATACAGGGGTGGACACTGAAGCTTTCTTT.

The CDR3 loop is CASRASGGATVGEQYF. CDR3 DNA sequence: TGTGCCAGCAGGGCCTCTGGGGGAGCAACTGTAGGCGAGCAGTACTTC. The rearrangement joins TRBV28 to TRBJ2-7; D is tentatively TRBD1 or TRBD2 (5 bases each). V dropped 6 bases and J dropped 6 bases, with 24 bases sitting between them. The V gene's germline CDR1 is MDHEN and CDR2 SYDVKM. This CDR3 comprises 16 residues. Full variable domain (rest looked up from reference TRBV28 and TRBJ2-7): DVKVTQSSRYLVKRTGEKVFLECVQDMDHENMFWYRQDPGLGLRLIYFSYDVKMKEKGDIPEGYSVSREKKERFSLILESASTNQTSMYLCASRASGGATVGEQYFGPGTRLTVT.

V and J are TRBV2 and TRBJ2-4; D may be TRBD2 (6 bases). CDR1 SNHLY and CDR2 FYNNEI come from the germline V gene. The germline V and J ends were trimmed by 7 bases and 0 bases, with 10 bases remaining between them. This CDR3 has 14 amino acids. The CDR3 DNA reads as TGTGCCAGCACCCGGGACTTAGCCAAAAACATTCAGTACTTC. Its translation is CASTRDLAKNIQYF. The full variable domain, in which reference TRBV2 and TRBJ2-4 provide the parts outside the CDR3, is EPEVTQTPSHQVTQMGQEVILRCVPISNHLYFYWYRQILGQKVEFLVSFYNNEISEKSEIFDDQFSVERPDGSNFTLKIRSTKLEDSAMYFCASTRDLAKNIQYFGAGTRLSVL.

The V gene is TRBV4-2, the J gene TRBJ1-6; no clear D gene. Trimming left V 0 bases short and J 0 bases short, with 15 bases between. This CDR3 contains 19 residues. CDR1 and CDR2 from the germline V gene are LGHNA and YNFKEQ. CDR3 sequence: CASSQDVQPISSYNSPLHF. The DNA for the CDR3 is TGTGCCAGCAGCCAAGATGTACAGCCGATTAGCTCCTATAATTCACCCCTCCACTTT.

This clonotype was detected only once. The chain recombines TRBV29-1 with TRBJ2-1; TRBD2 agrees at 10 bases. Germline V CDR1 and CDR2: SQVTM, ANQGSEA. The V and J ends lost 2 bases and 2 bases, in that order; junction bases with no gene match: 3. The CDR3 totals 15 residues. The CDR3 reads CSVEPSGSTYNEQFF. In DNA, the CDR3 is TGCAGCGTTGAACCTAGCGGGAGTACCTACAATGAGCAGTTCTTC.

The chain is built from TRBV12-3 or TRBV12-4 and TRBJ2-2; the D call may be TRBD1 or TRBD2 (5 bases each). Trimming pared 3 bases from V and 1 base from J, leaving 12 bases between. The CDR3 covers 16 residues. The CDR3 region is CASSFFVRGNTGELFF. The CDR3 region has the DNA TGTGCCAGCAGTTTTTTTGTGAGGGGGAACACCGGGGAGCTGTTTTTT.

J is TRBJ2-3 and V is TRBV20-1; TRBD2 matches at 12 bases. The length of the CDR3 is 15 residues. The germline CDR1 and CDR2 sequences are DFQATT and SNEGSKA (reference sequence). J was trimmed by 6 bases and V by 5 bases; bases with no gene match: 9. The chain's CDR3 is CSAPKRTSGEDTQYF. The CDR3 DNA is TGCAGTGCTCCCAAAAGGACTAGCGGGGAGGATACGCAGTATTTT.